This T cell receptor beta chain comes out of a study of shared clonotypes between healthy human individuals. The study, taken as a whole, reports: Researchers found naive subsets generally carried larger estimated richness than memory subsets.

The CDR3 covers 17 residues. V shed 5 bases, J shed 5 bases, and the junction held 11 bases outside the gene matches. Germline values: CDR1 SGHTA, CDR2 FQGNSA. Terminally differentiated effector memory CD45RA+ cells were excluded by CCR7 positive selection of CD45RO-negative cells. Some clones are missing from TCRdb's copy, which holds only in-frame ones; the method was immunoSEQ multiplex PCR. The repertoire holds some 800,000 clones, with 92% as singletons. Of note for this clone: Its antigen is unidentified.

This sequence joins TRBV7-2 and TRBJ2-1; 11 bases agree with TRBD1. The sequence was collected from a young man in good health. The sequenced material came from naive CD8+ T cells sorted from blood. CDR3 residues: CASSKRTGGPGDNEQFF. The CDR3 DNA reads as TGTGCCAGCAGCAAGCGGACAGGGGGCCCGGGGGACAATGAGCAGTTCTTC.